This T cell receptor (beta chain) originates from a study of blood T cell repertoires in COVID-19. Overall study context: From T cells, B-cell-depleted T cells, or PBMCs came the material, which was cDNA or gDNA.

CDR3 size: 13 residues. As originally analysed: Reference gene primer amplification gave estimated nucleated cell counts. Measured with immunoSEQ multiplex PCR; TCRdb has only the in-frame clones, and not every one. From that table come the V and J calls and clone size; the DNA was used to work out D and trimming. The profile shows some 150,000 clones, around 90% of them singletons. Sequencing was done on a sample of peripheral blood. The chain employs TRBV21-1 and TRBJ1-1; TRBD1 reflects the table's D call only, with no check against the DNA. TRBV21-1 is listed as a pseudogene. The source of this sequence is a woman aged 60-75 years with active or convalescent COVID-19. CDR3 coding DNA: TGTGCCAATTCGGGACAGGGGGAATCTGAAGCTTTCTTT. It is translated as CANSGQGESEAFF.